These 14 T cell receptor beta chains came from one sample sequenced in a study of identical twins (dated by TCRdb to 2015 to 2016). Libraries were prepared through 5' RACE. For sequencing, an Illumina HiSeq 2000 was employed. In TCRdb, the public reads were trimmed at Q25 with fastp and aligned with MiXCR, with productive beta chains retained. One record per CDR3 amino acid sequence lists the most common genes and DNA. The sample table holds 600,000 to 800,000 distinct CDR3 sequences, of which over 20% were seen once. Of the sample, approximately 4.5% falls within the top ten clones. These same data were also listed under a study on T cells expressing NK-cell markers.

Sequencing was performed on PBMCs. The receptor set was obtained from a woman between 18 and 29 years old in good health.

The rearrangement links TRBV2 to TRBJ1-5; no reliable D call. The CDR3 runs 15 residues. Trimming cost V 6 bases and J 0 bases, with 12 bases left between them. Germline CDR1 and CDR2: SNHLY and FYNNEI. Here the CDR3 reads CASSLERVSNQPQHF. The CDR3 bases are TGTGCCAGCAGCCTCGAGCGGGTTAGCAATCAGCCCCAGCATTTT.

The chain has TRBV7-8 and TRBJ2-5; D uncertain. V lost 2 bases, J lost 1 base, and 8 bases lay in between. Looked up from germline, CDR1 is SGHVS and CDR2 is FQNEAQ. The CDR3 has 14 residues. The DNA for the CDR3 is TGTGCCAGCAGCTTATTTCGGACCCAAGAGACCCAGTACTTC. Residues: CASSLFRTQETQYF.

Of note for this clonotype: One end of the junction varies from germline; a read error may be responsible. The chain combines TRBV6-1 with TRBJ2-7; no definite D call. The CDR3 loop spans 10 amino acids. From germline, CDR1 is MNHNS and CDR2 SASEGT. As DNA, the CDR3 is TGTGCCAGCAGGAACTACGAGCAGAACTTC. It encodes CASRNYEQNF.

This clonotype appeared many times. This sequence joins TRBV12-3 or TRBV12-4 and TRBJ2-2; TRBD2 agrees at 8 bases. The CDR3 totals 17 residues. V was clipped by 7 bases and J by 5 bases; unmatched bases: 15. CDR3 in DNA: TGTGCCAGCAATGCCGAATGGGGACTAGAAGAAACCGGGGAGCTGTTTTTT. This sequence encodes CASNAEWGLEETGELFF.

This clonotype was seen a handful of times. This chain joins TRBV20-1 and TRBJ2-3, with 11 bases aligning to TRBD2. The germline gives CDR1 DFQATT, CDR2 SNEGSKA (reference sequence). CDR3 length: 17 amino acids. V was pared by 4 bases and J by 6 bases, with 15 bases of the junction left unmatched. The DNA of the CDR3 is TGCAGTGCTAAGTCTAGCGGGGGGCTCTATGGCCTCGATACGCAGTATTTT. It yields the protein CSAKSSGGLYGLDTQYF.

This clonotype has just a few counts. One end of the junction varies from germline; a read error may be responsible. The chain is built from TRBV7-7 and TRBJ2-1, with D perhaps matching TRBD1 (7 bases). The CDR3 is 14 residues long. CDR1 is SSHAT, CDR2 FNYEAQ, per germline (reference sequence). CDR3: CASSLGGTGTVQFF. CDR3 bases: TGTGCTAGCAGCTTAGGGGGGACCGGGACAGTGCAGTTCTTC.

The chain has TRBV6-1 and TRBJ2-3; possibly TRBD2 for D (6 bases). V lost 5 bases, J lost 4 bases, and 13 bases lay in between. Germline V gene data show CDR1 as MNHNS and CDR2 as SASEGT. The CDR3 loop spans 14 amino acids. The CDR3 reads CASSPPRGADTQYF. Here the CDR3 DNA reads TGTGCCAGCAGTCCTCCACGCGGGGCAGATACGCAGTATTTT.

The rearrangement links TRBV27 to TRBJ2-1, with TRBD1 matching 7 bases. J was trimmed by 0 bases and V by 4 bases; bases with no gene match: 6. CDR3 length: 16 amino acids. Per germline, CDR1 MNHEY and CDR2 SMNVEV (reference sequence). CDR3 region: CASSSPGQSSYNEQFF. CDR3 coding DNA: TGTGCCAGCAGTTCTCCGGGACAGAGCTCCTACAATGAGCAGTTCTTC.

This clonotype was observed a handful of times. The chain couples TRBV10-3 to TRBJ2-1, with D possibly TRBD2 on 6 matching bases. Germline V gene sequence: CDR1 ENHRY, CDR2 SYGVKD. The CDR3 totals 13 residues. The V and J ends lost 6 bases and 8 bases respectively, with 14 bases between them. CDR3 nucleotide sequence: TGTGCCATCAGGACCCAACAGCGGGATGAGCAGTTCTTC. The encoded protein is CAIRTQQRDEQFF.

The chain uses TRBV7-9 and TRBJ2-1; D remains ambiguous. V was trimmed by 3 bases and J by 8 bases, leaving 14 bases between them. CDR1 is SEHNR and CDR2 is FQNEAQ in the germline V gene (reference sequence). The length of the CDR3 is 14 residues. CDR3 sequence reads: CASSLSNRVYEQFF. The CDR3 DNA follows: TGTGCCAGCAGCTTGAGTAACCGGGTCTATGAGCAGTTCTTC. Using reference TRBV7-9 and TRBJ2-1 for the parts outside the CDR3, the full variable domain is DTGVSQNPRHKITKRGQNVTFRCDPISEHNRLYWYRQTLGQGPEFLTYFQNEAQLEKSRLLSDRFSAERPKGSFSTLEIQRTEQGDSAMYLCASSLSNRVYEQFFGPGTRLTVL.

The rearrangement uses TRBV5-1 and TRBJ2-5; 10 nucleotides match TRBD1. J lost 9 bases, V lost 1 base, and 6 bases had no gene match. The germline CDR1 and CDR2 sequences are SGHRS and YFSETQ. The CDR3 length is 14 residues. In DNA form, the CDR3 reads TGCGCCAGCAGCTTGTCCAGGACAGGGGGGGCCCAGTACTTC. Its translation is CASSLSRTGGAQYF.

This clonotype was picked up a small number of times. The chain combines TRBV12-3 or TRBV12-4 with TRBJ1-1; possibly TRBD1 for D (5 bases). The CDR3 has 14 amino acids. Trimming removed 1 base at V and 5 bases at J, with 11 bases between. CDR3 amino acids: CASSLVVGATEAFF. The CDR3, as DNA: TGTGCCAGCAGTTTAGTGGTTGGGGCGACTGAAGCTTTCTTT.

This chain links TRBV5-6 with TRBJ2-7; 7 bases agree with TRBD2. Per germline, CDR1 SGHDT and CDR2 YYEEEE. CDR3 length: 15 residues. Losses at the gene ends were 2 bases for V and 4 bases for J; bases not matched to a gene: 9. The CDR3 sequence: CASSFSRREKYEQYF. CDR3 in DNA: TGTGCCAGCAGCTTTTCCCGGCGGGAGAAGTACGAGCAGTACTTC. The full variable domain, with the rest looked up from reference TRBV5-6 and TRBJ2-7, is DAGVTQSPTHLIKTRGQQVTLRCSPKSGHDTVSWYQQALGQGPQFIFQYYEEEERQRGNFPDRFSGHQFPNYSSELNVNALLLGDSALYLCASSFSRREKYEQYFGPGTRLTVT.

This clonotype showed up many times. The V and J genes are TRBV20-1 and TRBJ1-2; TRBD1 might be the D (6 bases). Germline V gene data show CDR1 as DFQATT and CDR2 as SNEGSKA (reference sequence). The CDR3 is made up of 14 amino acids. V was trimmed by 0 bases and J by 3 bases, leaving 11 bases between them. CDR3 bases: TGCAGTGCTAGAGATCTCGGGACACACTATGGCTACACCTTC. The encoded protein is CSARDLGTHYGYTF.